This T cell receptor beta chain was recovered during a study of regulatory T cells. Overall study findings and caveats: In CD3G-deficient patients, conventional CD4+ T cells were enriched for hydrophobic CDR3 residues at positions 6 and 7.

The PCR used 52 TRBV and 13 TRBJ primers. The repertoire was sequenced with immunoSEQ multiplex PCR; TCRdb's copy has only in-frame clones and lacks some. The table has about 29,000 clones, around 93% seen once. Concerning this clone itself: Its antigen is not identified.

There are 16 residues in the CDR3. Germline V gene sequence: CDR1 MDHEN, CDR2 SYDVKM. Losses at the gene ends were 0 bases for V and 2 bases for J; bases not matched to a gene: 4. This sequence originates from a person aged 18 to 30 with CD3G deficiency. The V call is TRBV28, the J call TRBJ2-1; TRBD2 matches at 7 bases. The sample taken for sequencing was conventional CD4+ T cells sorted from blood. CDR3 coding DNA: TGTGCCAGCAGTTTATGGGGGGGGAAGGCCTACAATGAGCAGTTCTTC. Its translation: CASSLWGGKAYNEQFF.